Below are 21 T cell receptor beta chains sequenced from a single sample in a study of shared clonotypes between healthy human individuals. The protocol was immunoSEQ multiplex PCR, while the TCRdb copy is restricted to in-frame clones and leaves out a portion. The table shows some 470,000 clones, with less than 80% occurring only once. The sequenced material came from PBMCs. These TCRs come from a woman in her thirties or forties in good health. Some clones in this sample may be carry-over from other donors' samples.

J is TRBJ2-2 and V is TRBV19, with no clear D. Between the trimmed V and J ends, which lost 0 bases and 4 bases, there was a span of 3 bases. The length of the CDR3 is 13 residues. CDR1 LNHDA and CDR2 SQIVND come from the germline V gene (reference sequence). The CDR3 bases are TGTGCCAGTAGTATAGACCCCACCGGGGAGCTGTTTTTT. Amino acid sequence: CASSIDPTGELFF.

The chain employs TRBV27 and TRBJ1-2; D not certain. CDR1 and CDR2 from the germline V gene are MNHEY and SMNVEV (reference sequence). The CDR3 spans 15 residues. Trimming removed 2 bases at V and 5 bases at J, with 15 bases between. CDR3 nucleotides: TGTGCCAGCAGTTTACGGCAGGCAAGCTATTATGGCTACACCTTC. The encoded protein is CASSLRQASYYGYTF.

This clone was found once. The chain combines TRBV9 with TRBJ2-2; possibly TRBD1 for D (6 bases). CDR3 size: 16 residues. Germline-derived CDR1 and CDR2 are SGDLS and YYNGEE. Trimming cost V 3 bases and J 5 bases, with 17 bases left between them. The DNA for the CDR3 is TGTGCCAGCAGCGAGGGGGACCCCTTATATACCGGGGAGCTGTTTTTT. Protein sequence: CASSEGDPLYTGELFF.

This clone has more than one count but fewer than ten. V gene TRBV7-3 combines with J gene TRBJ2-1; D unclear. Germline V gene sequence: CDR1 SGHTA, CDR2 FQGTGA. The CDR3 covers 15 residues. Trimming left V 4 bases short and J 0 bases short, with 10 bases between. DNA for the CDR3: TGTGCCAGCAGCTCCGACTCTCGCTCCTACAATGAGCAGTTCTTC. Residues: CASSSDSRSYNEQFF.

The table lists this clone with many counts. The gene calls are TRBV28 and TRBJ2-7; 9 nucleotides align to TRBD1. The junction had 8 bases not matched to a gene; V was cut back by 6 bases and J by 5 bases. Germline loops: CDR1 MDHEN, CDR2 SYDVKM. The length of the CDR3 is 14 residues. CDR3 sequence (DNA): TGTGCCAGCAGCACGGGACAGGGTAAGAACGAGCAGTACTTC. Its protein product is CASSTGQGKNEQYF.

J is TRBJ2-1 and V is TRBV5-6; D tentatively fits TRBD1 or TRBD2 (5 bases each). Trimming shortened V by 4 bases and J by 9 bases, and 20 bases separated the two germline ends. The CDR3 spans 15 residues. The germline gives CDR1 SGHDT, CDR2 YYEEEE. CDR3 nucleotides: TGTGCCAGCAGCCCTCTTGGGTTGGGGACGGGTGAGCAGTTCTTC. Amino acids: CASSPLGLGTGEQFF. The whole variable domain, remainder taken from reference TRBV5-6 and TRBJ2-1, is DAGVTQSPTHLIKTRGQQVTLRCSPKSGHDTVSWYQQALGQGPQFIFQYYEEEERQRGNFPDRFSGHQFPNYSSELNVNALLLGDSALYLCASSPLGLGTGEQFFGPGTRLTVL.

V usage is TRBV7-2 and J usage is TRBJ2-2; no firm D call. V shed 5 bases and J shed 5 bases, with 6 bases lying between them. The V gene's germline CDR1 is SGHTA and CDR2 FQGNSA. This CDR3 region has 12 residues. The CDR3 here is CASSRDTGELFF. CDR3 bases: TGTGCCAGCAGCCGAGATACCGGGGAGCTGTTTTTT. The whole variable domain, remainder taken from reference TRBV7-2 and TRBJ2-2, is GAGVSQSPSNKVTEKGKDVELRCDPISGHTALYWYRQSLGQGLEFLIYFQGNSAPDKSGLPSDRFSAERTGGSVSTLTIQRTQQEDSAVYLCASSRDTGELFFGEGSRLTVL.

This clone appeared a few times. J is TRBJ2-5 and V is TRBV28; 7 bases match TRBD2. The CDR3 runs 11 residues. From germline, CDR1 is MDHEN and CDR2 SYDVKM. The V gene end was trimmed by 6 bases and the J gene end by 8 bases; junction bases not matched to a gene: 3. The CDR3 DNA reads TGTGCCAGCAGGACTAGCTTCACCCAGTACTTC. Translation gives CASRTSFTQYF.

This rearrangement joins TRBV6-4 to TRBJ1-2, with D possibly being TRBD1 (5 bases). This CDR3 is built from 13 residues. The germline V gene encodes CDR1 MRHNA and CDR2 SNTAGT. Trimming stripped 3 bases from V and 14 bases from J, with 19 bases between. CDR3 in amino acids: CASSEGPRRAKTF. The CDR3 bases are TGTGCCAGCAGTGAGGGGCCCCGGCGGGCTAAGACCTTC.

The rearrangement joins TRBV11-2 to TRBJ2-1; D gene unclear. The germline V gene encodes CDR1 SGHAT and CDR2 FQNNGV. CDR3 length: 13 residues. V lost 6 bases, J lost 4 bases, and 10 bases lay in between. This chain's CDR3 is CASSLSQYNEQFF. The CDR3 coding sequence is TGTGCCAGCAGTCTTAGCCAGTACAATGAGCAGTTCTTC.

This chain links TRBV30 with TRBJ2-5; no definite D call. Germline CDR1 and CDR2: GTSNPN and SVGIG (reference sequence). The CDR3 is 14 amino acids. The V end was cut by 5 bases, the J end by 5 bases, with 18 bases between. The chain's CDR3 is CAWGDSVVGETQYF. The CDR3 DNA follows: TGTGCCTGGGGCGACTCGGTGGTGGGGGAGACCCAGTACTTC.

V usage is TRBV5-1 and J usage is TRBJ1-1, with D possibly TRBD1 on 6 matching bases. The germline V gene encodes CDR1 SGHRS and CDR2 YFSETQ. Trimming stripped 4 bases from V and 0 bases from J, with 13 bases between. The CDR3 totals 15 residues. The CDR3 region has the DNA TGCGCCAGCAGCCCAACTGGACAGCTGAACACTGAAGCTTTCTTT. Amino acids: CASSPTGQLNTEAFF.

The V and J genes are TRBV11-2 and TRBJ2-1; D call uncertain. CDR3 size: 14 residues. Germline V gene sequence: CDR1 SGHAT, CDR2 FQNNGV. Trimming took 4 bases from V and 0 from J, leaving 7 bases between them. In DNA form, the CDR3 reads TGTGCCAGCAGCTCGCTAAGCTCCTACAATGAGCAGTTCTTC. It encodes CASSSLSSYNEQFF.

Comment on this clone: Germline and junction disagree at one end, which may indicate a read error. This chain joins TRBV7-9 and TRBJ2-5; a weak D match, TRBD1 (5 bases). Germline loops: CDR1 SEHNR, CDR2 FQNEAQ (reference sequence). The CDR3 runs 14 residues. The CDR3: CASSQENQGPTQYF. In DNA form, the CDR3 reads TGCGCCAGCAGCCAGGAAAATCAGGGTCCGACCCAGTACTTC.

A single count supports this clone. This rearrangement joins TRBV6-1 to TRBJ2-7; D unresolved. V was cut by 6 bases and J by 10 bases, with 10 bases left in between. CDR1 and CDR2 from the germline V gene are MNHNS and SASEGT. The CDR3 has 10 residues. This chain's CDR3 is CASRRTVQYF. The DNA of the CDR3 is TGTGCCAGCAGACGGACGGTACAGTACTTC.

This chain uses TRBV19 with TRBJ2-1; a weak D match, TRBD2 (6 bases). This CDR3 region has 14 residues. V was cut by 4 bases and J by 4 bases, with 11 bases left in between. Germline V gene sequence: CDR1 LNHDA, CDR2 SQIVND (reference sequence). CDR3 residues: CASSTQRVYNEQFF. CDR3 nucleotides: TGTGCCAGTAGTACCCAGCGGGTGTACAATGAGCAGTTCTTC.

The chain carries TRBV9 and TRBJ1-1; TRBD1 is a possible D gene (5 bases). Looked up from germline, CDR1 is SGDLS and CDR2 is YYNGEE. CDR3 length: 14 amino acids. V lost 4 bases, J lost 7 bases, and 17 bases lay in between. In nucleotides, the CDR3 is TGTGCCAGCAGCCCCCGAGACAGCCGCCGTGAAGCTTTCTTT. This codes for CASSPRDSRREAFF.

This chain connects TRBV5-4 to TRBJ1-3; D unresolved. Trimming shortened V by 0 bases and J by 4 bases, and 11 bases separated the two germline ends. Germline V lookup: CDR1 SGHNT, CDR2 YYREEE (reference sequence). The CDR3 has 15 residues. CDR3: CASSLGAVGGNTIYF. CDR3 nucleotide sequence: TGTGCCAGCAGCTTGGGGGCTGTCGGGGGAAACACCATATATTTT.

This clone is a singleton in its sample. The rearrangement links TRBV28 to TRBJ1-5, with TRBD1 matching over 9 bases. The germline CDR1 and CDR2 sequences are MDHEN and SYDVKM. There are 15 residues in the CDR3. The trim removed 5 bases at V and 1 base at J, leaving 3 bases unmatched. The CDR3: CASSTGQGSNQPQHF. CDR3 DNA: TGTGCCAGCAGTACGGGACAGGGCAGCAATCAGCCCCAGCATTTT.

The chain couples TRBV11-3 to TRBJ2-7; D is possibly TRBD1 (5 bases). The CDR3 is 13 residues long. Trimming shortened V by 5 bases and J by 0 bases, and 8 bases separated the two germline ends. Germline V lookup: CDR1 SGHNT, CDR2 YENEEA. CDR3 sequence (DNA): TGTGCCAGCAGCACCGACAGCTCCTACGAGCAGTACTTC. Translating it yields CASSTDSSYEQYF.

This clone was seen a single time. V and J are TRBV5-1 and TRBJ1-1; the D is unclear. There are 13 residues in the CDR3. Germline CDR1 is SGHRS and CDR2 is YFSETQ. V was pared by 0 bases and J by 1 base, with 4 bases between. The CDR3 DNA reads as TGCGCCAGCAGCTTGGTCAGGAACACTGAAGCTTTCTTT. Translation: CASSLVRNTEAFF.